The clone carrying this TCR beta chain occurred a few times. Its specificity is not known. The treatment was: approximately 9-day PBMC culture with coronavirus spike peptide pools or control peptides (ViraFEST assay). An Oncomine TCR Beta short-read assay was used to sequence the DNA from cultured CD4+ T cells. After culture, CD4+ T cells served as the source for genomic DNA extraction. MiXCR was run by TCRdb on the PCR reads, yielding one entry per CDR3 protein. Altogether about 13,000 distinct CDR3 sequences are present, roughly 52% being singletons, with the ten largest covering roughly 13%. CDR3 size: 17 residues. Looked up from germline, CDR1 is SGHNT and CDR2 is YENEEA. Between the trimmed V and J ends, which lost 1 base and 4 bases, there was a span of 19 bases. This sample is drawn from a study of vaccination and CD4 T cells after COVID-19. Study-level background: Two of the convalescents were Hispanic, and the group consisted of six males and four females.

The sequencing input was CD4+ T cells from blood, cultured in vitro. This chain links TRBV11-3 with TRBJ2-5; D gene ambiguous. The origin of this receptor is a human donor who had recovered from COVID-19. CDR3 sequence (DNA): TGTGCCAGCAGCTTAGCAGTGTTTTTTGCAGGCTTAGAGACCCAGTACTTC. Its protein is CASSLAVFFAGLETQYF.